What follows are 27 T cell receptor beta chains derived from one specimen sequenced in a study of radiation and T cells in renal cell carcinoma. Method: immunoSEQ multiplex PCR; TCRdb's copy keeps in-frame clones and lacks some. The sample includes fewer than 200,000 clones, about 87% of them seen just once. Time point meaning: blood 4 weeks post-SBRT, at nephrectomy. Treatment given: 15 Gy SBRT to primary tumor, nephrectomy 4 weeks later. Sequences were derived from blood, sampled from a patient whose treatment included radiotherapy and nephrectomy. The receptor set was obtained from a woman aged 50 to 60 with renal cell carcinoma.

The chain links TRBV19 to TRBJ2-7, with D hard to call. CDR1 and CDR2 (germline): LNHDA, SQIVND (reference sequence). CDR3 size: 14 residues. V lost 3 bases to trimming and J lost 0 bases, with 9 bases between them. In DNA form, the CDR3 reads TGTGCCAGTAGTATTGGCAGAAGCTCCTACGAGCAGTACTTC. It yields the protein CASSIGRSSYEQYF.

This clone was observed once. The CDR3 DNA is TGTGCCAGCAGCTTACAGTATTCCGGAAACACCATATATTTT. It encodes CASSLQYSGNTIYF. The rearrangement links TRBV7-2 to TRBJ1-3, with D unclear. The germline V and J ends were trimmed by 2 bases and 4 bases, with 9 bases remaining between them. This CDR3 region has 14 residues. The germline CDR1 and CDR2 sequences are SGHTA and FQGNSA.

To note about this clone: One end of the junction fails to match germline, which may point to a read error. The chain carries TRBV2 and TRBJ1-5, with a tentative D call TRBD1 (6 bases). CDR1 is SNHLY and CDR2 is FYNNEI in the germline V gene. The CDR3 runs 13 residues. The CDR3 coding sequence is TGTGCCAGCAGGGAAGACAGGCTGGAGCCCCAGCATTTT. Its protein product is CASREDRLEPQHF.

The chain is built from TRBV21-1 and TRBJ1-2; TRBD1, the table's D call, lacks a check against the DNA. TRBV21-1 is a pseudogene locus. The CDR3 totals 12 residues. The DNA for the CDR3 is TGTGCCAGCAGCGGACAGGACTATGGCTACACCTTC. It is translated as CASSGQDYGYTF.

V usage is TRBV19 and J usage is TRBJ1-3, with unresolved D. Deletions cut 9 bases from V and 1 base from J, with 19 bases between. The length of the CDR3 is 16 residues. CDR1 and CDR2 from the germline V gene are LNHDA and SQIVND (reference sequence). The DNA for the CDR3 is TGTGCCAGCAAACTCGCCGTGGTTGGGTCTGGAAACACCATATATTTT. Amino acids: CASKLAVVGSGNTIYF.

In DNA form, the CDR3 reads TGTGCCAGCGGAATGGGAGAGGAGGTCAAACGGGAGACCCAGTACTTC. Protein sequence: CASGMGEEVKRETQYF. The J gene is TRBJ2-5, the V gene TRBV5-8, with a tentative D call TRBD2 (5 bases). Germline-derived CDR1 and CDR2 are SGHTS and YDEGEE. The CDR3 loop spans 16 amino acids. V lost 7 bases to trimming and J lost 5 bases, with 24 bases between them.

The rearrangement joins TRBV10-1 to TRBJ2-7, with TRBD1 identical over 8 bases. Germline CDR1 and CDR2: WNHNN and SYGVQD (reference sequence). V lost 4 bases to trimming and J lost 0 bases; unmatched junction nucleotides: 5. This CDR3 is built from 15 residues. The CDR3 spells CASSGDRGSSYEQYF. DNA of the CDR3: TGCGCCAGCAGTGGAGACAGGGGCAGCTCCTACGAGCAGTACTTC.

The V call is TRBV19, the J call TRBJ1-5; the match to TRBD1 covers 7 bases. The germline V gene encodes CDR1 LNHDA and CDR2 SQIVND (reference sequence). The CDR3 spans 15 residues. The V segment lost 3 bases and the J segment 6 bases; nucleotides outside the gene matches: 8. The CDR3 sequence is CASSIRQGGGQPQHF. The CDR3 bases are TGTGCCAGTAGTATCAGACAGGGAGGGGGTCAGCCCCAGCATTTT.

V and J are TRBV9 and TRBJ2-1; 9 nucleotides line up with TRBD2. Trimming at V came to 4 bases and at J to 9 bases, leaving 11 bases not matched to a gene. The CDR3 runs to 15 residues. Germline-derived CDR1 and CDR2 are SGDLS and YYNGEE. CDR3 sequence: CASSLIPGLAIEQFF. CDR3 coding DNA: TGTGCCAGCAGCCTAATACCGGGACTAGCCATTGAGCAGTTCTTC.

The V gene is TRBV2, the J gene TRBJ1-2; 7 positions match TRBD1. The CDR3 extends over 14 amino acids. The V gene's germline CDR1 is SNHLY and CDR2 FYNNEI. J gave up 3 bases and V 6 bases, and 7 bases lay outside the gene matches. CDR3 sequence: CASRVNTGDYGYTF. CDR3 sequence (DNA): TGTGCCAGCAGGGTAAATACAGGGGACTATGGCTACACCTTC.

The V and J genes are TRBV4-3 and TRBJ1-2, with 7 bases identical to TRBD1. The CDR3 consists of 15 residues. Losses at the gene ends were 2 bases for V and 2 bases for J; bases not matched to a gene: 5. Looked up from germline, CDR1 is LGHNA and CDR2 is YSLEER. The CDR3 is CASSQRQGGNYGYTF. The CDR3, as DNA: TGCGCCAGCAGCCAAAGACAGGGAGGGAACTATGGCTACACCTTC.

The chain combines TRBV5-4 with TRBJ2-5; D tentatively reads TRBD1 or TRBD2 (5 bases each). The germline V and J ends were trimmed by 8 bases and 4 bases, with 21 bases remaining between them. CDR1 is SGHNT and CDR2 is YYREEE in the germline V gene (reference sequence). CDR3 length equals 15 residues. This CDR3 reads CASSRDPEVTETQYF. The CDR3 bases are TGTGCCAGTTCGAGGGACCCCGAGGTTACAGAGACCCAGTACTTC.

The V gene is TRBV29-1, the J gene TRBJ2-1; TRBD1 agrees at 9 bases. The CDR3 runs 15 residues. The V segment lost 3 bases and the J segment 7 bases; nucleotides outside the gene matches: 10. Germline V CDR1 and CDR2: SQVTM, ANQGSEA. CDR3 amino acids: CSVEGQGPLLNEQFF. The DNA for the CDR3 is TGCAGCGTTGAGGGACAGGGTCCCCTCCTGAATGAGCAGTTCTTC.

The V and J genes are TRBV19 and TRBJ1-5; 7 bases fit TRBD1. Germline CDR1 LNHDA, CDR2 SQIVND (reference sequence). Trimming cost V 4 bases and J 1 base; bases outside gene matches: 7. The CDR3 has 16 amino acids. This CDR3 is CASSKDRAGSNQPQHF. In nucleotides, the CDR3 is TGTGCCAGTAGTAAAGACAGGGCCGGGAGCAATCAGCCCCAGCATTTT.

CDR3 DNA: TGTGCCAGCTCACCAGGGGCTATCGACTACGAGCAGTACTTC. Amino acid sequence: CASSPGAIDYEQYF. This sequence joins TRBV18 and TRBJ2-7; tentatively, D is TRBD1 (5 bases). This CDR3 contains 14 residues. Germline lookup yields CDR1 KGHSH and CDR2 LQKENI. V gave up 2 bases and J gave up 3 bases, with 11 bases separating them.

In DNA, the CDR3 is TGTGCCAGTACAGGGTTAGGTGAAAAACTGTTTTTT. This sequence encodes CASTGLGEKLFF. The chain employs TRBV19 and TRBJ1-4, with D perhaps TRBD1 (5 bases). Germline V CDR1 and CDR2: LNHDA, SQIVND (reference sequence). The CDR3 loop spans 12 amino acids. Between the trimmed V and J ends, which lost 7 bases and 7 bases, there was a span of 10 bases.

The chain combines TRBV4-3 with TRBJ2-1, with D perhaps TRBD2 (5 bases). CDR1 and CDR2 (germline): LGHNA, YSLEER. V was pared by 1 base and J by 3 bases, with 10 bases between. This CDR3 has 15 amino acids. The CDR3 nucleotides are TGCGCCAGCAGCCAAGCACGGGGTAACTACAATGAGCAGTTCTTC. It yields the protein CASSQARGNYNEQFF.

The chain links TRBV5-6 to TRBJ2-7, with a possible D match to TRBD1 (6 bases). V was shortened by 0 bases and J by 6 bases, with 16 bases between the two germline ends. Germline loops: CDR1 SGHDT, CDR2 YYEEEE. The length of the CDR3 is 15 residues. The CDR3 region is CASSLVTGSSAEQYF. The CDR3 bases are TGTGCCAGCAGCTTGGTCACAGGGTCGTCTGCCGAGCAGTACTTC.

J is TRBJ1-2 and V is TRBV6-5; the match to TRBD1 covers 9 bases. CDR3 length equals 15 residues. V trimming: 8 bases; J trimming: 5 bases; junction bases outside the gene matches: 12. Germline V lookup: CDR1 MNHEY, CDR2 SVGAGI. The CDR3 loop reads CASGPRTGEIYGYTF. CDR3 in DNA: TGTGCCAGCGGGCCCCGGACAGGGGAGATATATGGCTACACCTTC.

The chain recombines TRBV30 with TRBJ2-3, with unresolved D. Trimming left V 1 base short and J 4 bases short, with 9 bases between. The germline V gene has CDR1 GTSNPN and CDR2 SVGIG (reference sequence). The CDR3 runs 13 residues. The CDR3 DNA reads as TGTGCCTGGAGTGATTATTTCGCAGATACGCAGTATTTT. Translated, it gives CAWSDYFADTQYF.

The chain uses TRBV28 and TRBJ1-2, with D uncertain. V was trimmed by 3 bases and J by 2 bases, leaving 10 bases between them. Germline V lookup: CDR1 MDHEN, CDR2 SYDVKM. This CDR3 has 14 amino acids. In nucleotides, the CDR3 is TGTGCCAGCAGTTTGAAGGGCGTCAACTATGGCTACACCTTC. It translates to CASSLKGVNYGYTF.

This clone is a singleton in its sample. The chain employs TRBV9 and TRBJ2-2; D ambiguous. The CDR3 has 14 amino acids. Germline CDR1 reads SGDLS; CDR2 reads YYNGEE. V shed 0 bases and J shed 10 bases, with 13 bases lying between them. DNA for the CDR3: TGTGCCAGCAGCGTAGGAGCCTTGGGCGCGGAGCTGTTTTTT. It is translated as CASSVGALGAELFF.

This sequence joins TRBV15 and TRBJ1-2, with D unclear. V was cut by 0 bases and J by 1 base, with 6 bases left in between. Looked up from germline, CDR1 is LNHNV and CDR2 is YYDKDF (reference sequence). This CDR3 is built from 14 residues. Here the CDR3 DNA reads TGTGCCACCAGCAGAGATTTCAGTAACTATGGCTACACCTTC. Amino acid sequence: CATSRDFSNYGYTF.

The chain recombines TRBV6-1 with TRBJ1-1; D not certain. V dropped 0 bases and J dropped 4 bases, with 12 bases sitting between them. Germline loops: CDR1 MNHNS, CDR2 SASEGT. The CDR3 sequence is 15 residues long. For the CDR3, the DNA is TGTGCCAGCAGTGAAGCAATATCCCGAATCACTGAAGCTTTCTTT. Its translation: CASSEAISRITEAFF.

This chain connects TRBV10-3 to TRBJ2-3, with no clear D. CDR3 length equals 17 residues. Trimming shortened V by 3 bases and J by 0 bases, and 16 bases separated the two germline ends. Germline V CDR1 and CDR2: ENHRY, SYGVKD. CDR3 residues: CAISEVGLTLSTDTQYF. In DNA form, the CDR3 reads TGTGCCATCAGTGAAGTAGGGCTGACCCTGAGCACAGATACGCAGTATTTT.

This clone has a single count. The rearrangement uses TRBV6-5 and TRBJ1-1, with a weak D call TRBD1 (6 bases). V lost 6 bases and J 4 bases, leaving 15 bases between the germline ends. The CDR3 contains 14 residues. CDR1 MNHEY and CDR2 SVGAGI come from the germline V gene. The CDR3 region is CASRLQGSSTEAFF. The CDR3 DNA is TGTGCCAGCAGACTACAGGGCTCCAGCACTGAAGCTTTCTTT.

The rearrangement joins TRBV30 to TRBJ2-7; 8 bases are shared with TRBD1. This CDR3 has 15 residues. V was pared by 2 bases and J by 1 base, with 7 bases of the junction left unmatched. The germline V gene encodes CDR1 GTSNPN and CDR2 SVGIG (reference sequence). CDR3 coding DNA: TGTGCCTGGAGTAGGACAGGGATTGGATCCTACGAGCAGTACTTC. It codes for CAWSRTGIGSYEQYF.